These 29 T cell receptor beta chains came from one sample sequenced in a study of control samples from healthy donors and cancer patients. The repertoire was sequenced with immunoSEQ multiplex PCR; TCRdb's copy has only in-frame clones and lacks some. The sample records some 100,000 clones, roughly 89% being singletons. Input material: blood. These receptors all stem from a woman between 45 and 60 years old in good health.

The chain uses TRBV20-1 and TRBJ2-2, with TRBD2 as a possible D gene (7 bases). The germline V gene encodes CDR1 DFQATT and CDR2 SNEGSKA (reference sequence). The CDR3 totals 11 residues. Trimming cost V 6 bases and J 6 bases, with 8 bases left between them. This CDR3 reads CSAGGPGELFF. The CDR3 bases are TGCAGTGCGGGGGGGCCCGGGGAGCTGTTTTTT.

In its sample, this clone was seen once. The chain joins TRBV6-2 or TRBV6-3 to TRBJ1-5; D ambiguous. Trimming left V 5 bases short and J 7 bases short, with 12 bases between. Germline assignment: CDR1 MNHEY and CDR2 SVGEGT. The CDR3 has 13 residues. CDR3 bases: TGTGCCAGCAGTAGAGCGGAGCGACAGCCCCAGCATTTT. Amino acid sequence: CASSRAERQPQHF.

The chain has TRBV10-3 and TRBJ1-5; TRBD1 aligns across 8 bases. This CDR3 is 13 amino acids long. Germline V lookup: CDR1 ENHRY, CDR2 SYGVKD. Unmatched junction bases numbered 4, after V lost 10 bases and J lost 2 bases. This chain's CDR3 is CATRGRGNQPQHF. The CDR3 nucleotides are TGTGCCACCAGGGGGCGAGGCAATCAGCCCCAGCATTTT.

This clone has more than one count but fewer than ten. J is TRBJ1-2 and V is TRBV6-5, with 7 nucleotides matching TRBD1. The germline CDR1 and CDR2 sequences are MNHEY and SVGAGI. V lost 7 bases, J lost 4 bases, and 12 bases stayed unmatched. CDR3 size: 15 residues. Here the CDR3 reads CASTYGVGQSYGYTF. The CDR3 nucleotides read TGTGCCAGCACCTACGGAGTGGGACAGTCCTATGGCTACACCTTC.

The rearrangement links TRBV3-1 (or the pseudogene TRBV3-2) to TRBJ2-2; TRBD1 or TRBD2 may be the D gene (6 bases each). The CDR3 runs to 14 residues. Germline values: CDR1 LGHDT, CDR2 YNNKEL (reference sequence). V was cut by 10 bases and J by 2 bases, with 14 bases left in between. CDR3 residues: CATHGGRNTGELFF. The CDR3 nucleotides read TGTGCCACCCACGGGGGCAGAAACACCGGGGAGCTGTTTTTT.

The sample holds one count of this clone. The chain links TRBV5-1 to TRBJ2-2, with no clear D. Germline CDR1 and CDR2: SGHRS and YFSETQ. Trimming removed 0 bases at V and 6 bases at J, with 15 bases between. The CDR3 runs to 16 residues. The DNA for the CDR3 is TGCGCCAGCAGCTTGGGACGGCACCCGCCAGCCGGGGAGCTGTTTTTT. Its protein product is CASSLGRHPPAGELFF.

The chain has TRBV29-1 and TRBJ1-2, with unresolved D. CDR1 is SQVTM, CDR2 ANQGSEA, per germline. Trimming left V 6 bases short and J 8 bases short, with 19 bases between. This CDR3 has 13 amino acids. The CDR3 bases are TGCAGCGTCGGTACAGCGATAGCAGTGGGCTACACCTTC. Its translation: CSVGTAIAVGYTF.

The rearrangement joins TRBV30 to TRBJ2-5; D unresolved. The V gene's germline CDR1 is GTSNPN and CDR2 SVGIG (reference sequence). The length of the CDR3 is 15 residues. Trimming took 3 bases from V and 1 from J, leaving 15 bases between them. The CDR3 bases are TGTGCCTGGAGCGACCCACTGGCCCCCCAAGAGACCCAGTACTTC. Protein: CAWSDPLAPQETQYF.

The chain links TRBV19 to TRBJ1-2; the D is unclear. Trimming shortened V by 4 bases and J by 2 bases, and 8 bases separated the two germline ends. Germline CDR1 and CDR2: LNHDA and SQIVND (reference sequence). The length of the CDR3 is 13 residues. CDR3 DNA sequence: TGTGCCAGTAGTAAGACGGCCAACTATGGCTACACCTTC. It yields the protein CASSKTANYGYTF.

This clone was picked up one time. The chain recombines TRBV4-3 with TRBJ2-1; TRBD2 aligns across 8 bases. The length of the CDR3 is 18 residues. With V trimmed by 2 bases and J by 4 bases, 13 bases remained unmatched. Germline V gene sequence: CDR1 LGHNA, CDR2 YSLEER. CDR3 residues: CASSQWDPTSEGYNEQFF. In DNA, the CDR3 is TGCGCCAGCAGCCAATGGGACCCGACTAGCGAGGGATACAATGAGCAGTTCTTC.

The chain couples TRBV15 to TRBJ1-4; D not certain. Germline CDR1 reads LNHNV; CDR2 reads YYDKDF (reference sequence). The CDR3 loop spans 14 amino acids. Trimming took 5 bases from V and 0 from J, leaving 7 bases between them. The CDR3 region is CATSWGATNEKLFF. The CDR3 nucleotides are TGTGCCACCAGCTGGGGAGCAACTAATGAAAAACTGTTTTTT.

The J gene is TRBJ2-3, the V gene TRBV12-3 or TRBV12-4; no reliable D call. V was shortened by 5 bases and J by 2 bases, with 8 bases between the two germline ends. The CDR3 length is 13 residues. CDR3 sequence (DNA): TGTGCCAGCAGTCGTATCAACACAGATACGCAGTATTTT. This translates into CASSRINTDTQYF.

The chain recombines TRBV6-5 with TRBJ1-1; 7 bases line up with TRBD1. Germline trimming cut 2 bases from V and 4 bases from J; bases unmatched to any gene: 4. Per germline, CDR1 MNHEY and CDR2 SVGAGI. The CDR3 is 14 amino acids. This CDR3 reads CASSYDRVSTEAFF. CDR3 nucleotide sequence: TGTGCCAGCAGTTACGACAGGGTGAGCACTGAAGCTTTCTTT.

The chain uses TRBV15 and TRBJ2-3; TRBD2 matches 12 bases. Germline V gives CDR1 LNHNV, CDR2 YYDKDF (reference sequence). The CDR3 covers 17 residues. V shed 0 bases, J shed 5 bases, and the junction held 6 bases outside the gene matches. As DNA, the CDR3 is TGTGCCACCAGCAGAGATCGGACTAGCGGGACTAAAGATACGCAGTATTTT. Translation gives CATSRDRTSGTKDTQYF.

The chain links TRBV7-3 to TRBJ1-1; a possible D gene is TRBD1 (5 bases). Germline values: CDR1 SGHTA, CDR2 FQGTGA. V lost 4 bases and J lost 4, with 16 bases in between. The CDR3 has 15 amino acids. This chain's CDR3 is CASSSGRGPSTEAFF. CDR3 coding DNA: TGTGCCAGCAGCTCGGGACGGGGCCCGAGCACTGAAGCTTTCTTT.

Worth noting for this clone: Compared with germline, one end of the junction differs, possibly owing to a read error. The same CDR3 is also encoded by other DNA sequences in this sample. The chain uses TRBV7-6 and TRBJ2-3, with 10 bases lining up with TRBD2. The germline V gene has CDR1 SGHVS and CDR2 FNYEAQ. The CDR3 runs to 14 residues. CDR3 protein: CASSLDPGGLAGVF. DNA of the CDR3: TGTGCCAGCAGCTTAGATCCTGGGGGGCTAGCGGGGGTGTTC.

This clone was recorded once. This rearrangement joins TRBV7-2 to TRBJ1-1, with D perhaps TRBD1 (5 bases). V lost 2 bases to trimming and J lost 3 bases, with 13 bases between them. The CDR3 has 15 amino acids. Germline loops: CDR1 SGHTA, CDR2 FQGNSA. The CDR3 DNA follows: TGTGCCAGCAGCTTAACGGGGGGGGAGGACACTGAAGCTTTCTTT. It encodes CASSLTGGEDTEAFF.

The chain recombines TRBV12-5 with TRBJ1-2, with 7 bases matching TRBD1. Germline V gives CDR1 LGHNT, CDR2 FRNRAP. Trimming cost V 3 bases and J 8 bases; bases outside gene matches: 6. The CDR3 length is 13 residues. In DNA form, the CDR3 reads TGTGCTAGTGGTTTCCAGGGGGAGTGGGGCTACACCTTC. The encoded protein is CASGFQGEWGYTF.

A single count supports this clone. In DNA, the CDR3 is TGTGCCAGCATCCACGCGAACACCGGGGAGCTGTTTTTT. It is translated as CASIHANTGELFF. This chain connects TRBV19 to TRBJ2-2; D remains unclear. The V end was cut by 9 bases, the J end by 0 bases, with 8 bases between. Germline loops: CDR1 LNHDA, CDR2 SQIVND (reference sequence). The CDR3 is made up of 13 amino acids.

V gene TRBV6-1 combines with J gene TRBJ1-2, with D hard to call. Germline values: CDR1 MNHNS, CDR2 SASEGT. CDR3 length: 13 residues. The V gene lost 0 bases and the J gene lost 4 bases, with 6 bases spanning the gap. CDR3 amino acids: CASSEAGGYGYTF. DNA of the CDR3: TGTGCCAGCAGTGAAGCGGGAGGCTATGGCTACACCTTC.

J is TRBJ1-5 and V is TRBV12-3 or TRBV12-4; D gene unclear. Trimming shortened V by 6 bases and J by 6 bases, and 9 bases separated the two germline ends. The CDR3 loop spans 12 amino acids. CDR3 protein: CASSDGFQPQHF. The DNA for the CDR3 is TGTGCCAGCAGCGACGGTTTTCAGCCCCAGCATTTT.

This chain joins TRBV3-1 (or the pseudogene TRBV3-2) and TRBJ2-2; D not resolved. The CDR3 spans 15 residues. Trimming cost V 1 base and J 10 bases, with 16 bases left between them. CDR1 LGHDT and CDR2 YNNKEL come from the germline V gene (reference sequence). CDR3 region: CASSQGLSVLEELFF. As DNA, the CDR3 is TGTGCCAGCAGCCAAGGGTTGTCGGTACTTGAGGAGCTGTTTTTT.

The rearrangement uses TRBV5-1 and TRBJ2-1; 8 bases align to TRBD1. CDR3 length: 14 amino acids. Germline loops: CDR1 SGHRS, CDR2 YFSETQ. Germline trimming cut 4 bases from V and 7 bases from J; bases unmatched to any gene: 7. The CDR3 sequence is CASSRQGFGNEQFF. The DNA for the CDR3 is TGCGCCAGCAGCCGACAGGGGTTTGGGAATGAGCAGTTCTTC. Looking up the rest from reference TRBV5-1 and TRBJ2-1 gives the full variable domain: KAGVTQTPRYLIKTRGQQVTLSCSPISGHRSVSWYQQTPGQGLQFLFEYFSETQRNKGNFPGRFSGRQFSNSRSEMNVSTLELGDSALYLCASSRQGFGNEQFFGPGTRLTVL.

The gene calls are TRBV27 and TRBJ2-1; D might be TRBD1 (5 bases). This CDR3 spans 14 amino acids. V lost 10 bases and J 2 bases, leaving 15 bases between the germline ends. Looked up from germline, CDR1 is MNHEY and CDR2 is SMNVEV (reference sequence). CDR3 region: CATKGRGPYNEQFF. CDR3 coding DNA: TGTGCCACCAAGGGAAGGGGCCCCTACAATGAGCAGTTCTTC.

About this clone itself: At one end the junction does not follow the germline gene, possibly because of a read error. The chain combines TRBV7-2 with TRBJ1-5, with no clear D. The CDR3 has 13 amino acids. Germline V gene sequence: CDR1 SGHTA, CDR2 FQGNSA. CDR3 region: CASSLAPDQPQHF. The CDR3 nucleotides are TGTGCCAGCAGCCTAGCCCCGGATCAGCCCCAGCATTTT.

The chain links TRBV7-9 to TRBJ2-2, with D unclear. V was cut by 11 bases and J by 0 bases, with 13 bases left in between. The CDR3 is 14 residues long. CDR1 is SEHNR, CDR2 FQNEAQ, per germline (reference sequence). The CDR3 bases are TGTGCCCCCAATCGAGCAACGAACACCGGGGAGCTGTTTTTT. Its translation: CAPNRATNTGELFF. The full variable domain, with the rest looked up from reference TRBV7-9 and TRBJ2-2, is DTGVSQNPRHKITKRGQNVTFRCDPISEHNRLYWYRQTLGQGPEFLTYFQNEAQLEKSRLLSDRFSAERPKGSFSTLEIQRTEQGDSAMYLCAPNRATNTGELFFGEGSRLTVL.

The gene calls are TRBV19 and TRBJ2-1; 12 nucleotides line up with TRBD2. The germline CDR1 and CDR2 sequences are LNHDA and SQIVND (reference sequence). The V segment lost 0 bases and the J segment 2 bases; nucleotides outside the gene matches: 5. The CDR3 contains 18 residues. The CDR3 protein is CASSIDGLAGGPYNEQFF. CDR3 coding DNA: TGTGCCAGTAGTATAGACGGGCTAGCGGGAGGGCCCTACAATGAGCAGTTCTTC.

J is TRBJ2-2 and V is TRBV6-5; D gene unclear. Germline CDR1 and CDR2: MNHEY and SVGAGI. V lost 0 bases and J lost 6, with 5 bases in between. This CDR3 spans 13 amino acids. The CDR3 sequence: CASSYSSPGELFF. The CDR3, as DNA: TGTGCCAGCAGTTACTCGAGCCCCGGGGAGCTGTTTTTT.

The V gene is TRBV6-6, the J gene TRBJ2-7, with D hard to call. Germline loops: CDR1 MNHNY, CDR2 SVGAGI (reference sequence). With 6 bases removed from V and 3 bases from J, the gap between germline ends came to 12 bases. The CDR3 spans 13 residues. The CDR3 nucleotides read TGTGCCAGCAGCGTTCTTAATTTCTACGAGCAGTACTTC. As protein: CASSVLNFYEQYF.